This paragraph covers one T cell receptor (beta chain) sequence. The antigen remains unidentified. The sample comes from a study of T cell responses to AZD1222 COVID-19 vaccine. Findings and caveats of the study: Possibly, clonal diversity was underestimated; donors were largely white British and included more females.

Pooling of second doses given at about 4 or about 12 weeks was done. Trimming pared 0 bases from V and 3 bases from J, leaving 12 bases between. From germline, CDR1 is MGHRA and CDR2 YSYEKL. The CDR3 consists of 16 residues. Libraries were prepared by immunoSEQ multiplex PCR; TCRdb keeps only in-frame clonotypes and omits some of them. The table has 80,000 or so clones, approximately 83% seen once. The sample consisted of peripheral blood, taken 28 days after the second AZD1222 dose. This receptor was taken from an adult who received the AZD1222 COVID-19 vaccine. J is TRBJ2-1 and V is TRBV4-1, with D perhaps matching TRBD1 (6 bases). The CDR3 DNA is TGCGCCAGCAGCCAAGAGGGGGCCGCTCACTACAATGAGCAGTTCTTC. It encodes CASSQEGAAHYNEQFF.